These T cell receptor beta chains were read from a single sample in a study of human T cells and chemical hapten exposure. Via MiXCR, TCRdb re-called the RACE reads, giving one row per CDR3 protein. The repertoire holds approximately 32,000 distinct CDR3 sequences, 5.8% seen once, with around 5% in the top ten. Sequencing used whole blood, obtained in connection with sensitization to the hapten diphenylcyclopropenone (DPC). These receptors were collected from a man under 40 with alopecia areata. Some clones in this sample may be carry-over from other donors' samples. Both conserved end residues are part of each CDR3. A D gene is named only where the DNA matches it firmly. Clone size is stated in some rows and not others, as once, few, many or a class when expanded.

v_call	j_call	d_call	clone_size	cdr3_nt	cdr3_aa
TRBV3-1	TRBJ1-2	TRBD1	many	TGTGCCTCGAGGGCAGGGGGCGTCAACTATGGCTACACCTTC	CASRAGGVNYGYTF
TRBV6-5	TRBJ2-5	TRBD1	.	TGTGCCAGCAGTCGGGGACAGGTAGAGACCCAGTACTTC	CASSRGQVETQYF
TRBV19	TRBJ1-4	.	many	TGTACCAGTAGTGCGACCGGTAATGAAAAACTGTTTTTT	CTSSATGNEKLFF
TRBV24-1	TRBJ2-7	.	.	TGTGCCACCAGTGGCCCGACCGGATACGAGCAGTACTTC	CATSGPTGYEQYF
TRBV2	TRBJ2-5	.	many	TGTGCCAGCAGTGGGTCTCGGGCAGGGCCAGAGACCCAGTACTTC	CASSGSRAGPETQYF
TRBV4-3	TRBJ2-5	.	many	TGCGCCAGCAGCCAAGATCTCAGGGGAGGAGAGACCCAGTACTTC	CASSQDLRGGETQYF
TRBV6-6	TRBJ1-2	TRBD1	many	TGTGCCAGCAGCTTCCCACCGGGACAGATCGTGGGCTACACCTTC	CASSFPPGQIVGYTF
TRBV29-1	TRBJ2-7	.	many	TGCAGCGTTGAGGGGGGCCCCTACGAGCAGTACTTC	CSVEGGPYEQYF
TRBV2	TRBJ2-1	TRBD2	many	TGTGCCAGCAGCGGCACCCCTAGCGGCACTTACAATGAGCAGTTCTTC	CASSGTPSGTYNEQFF
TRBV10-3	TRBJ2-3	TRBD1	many	TGTGCCATCGACGCGGGACAGGGTACAGATACGCAGTATTTT	CAIDAGQGTDTQYF
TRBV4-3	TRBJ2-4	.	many	TGCGCCAGCAGCCAAGACTGGGTTTCGAGCCAGTTGAACATTCAGTACTTC	CASSQDWVSSQLNIQYF
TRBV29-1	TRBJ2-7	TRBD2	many	TGCAGCGTTGACCTACAGACTAGCGGGAGAAGCGAGCAGTACTTC	CSVDLQTSGRSEQYF
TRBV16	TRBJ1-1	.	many	TGTGCCAGCGCGCGGCGGATGAACACTGAAGCTTTCTTT	CASARRMNTEAFF
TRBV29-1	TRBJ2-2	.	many	TGCAGCGTGATGGACTATCTCACCGGGGAGCTGTTTTTT	CSVMDYLTGELFF
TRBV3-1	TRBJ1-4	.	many	TGTGCCAGCAGCCATCGGACAGAACCTAATGAAAAACTGTTTTTT	CASSHRTEPNEKLFF
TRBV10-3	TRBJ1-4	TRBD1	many	TGTGCCATCAGTGAGGGTTGGACAGGCCCAAATGAAAAACTGTTTTTT	CAISEGWTGPNEKLFF
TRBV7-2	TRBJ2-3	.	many	TGTGCCAGCAGCTTAGACTACACAGATACGCAGTATTTT	CASSLDYTDTQYF
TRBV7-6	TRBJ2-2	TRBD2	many	TGTGCCAGCAGCTTAGGCGGGGGGCCCACCGGGGAGCTGTTTTTT	CASSLGGGPTGELFF
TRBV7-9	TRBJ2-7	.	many	TGTGCCAGCAGCCCACCGGGTCTTGAGCAGTACTTC	CASSPPGLEQYF
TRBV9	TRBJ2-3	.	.	TGTGCCAGCAGCCCCCTACTAGCCCTCGGGGATACGCAGTATTTT	CASSPLLALGDTQYF
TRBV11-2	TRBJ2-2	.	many	TGTGCCAGCAGCTGGGGACAAGGAAGCGGGGAGCTGTTTTTT	CASSWGQGSGELFF
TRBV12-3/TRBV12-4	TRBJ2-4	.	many	TGTGCCAGCGGGGGACTGGTTGCCAAAAACATTCAGTACTTC	CASGGLVAKNIQYF
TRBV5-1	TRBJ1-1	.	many	TGCGCCAGCAGCGTCGGCCCGAACACTGAAGCTTTCTTT	CASSVGPNTEAFF
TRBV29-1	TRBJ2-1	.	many	TGCAGCGTTGAAAAAGCCGTCGACAATGAGCAGTTCTTC	CSVEKAVDNEQFF